The rows below give T cell receptor beta chains drawn from one sample of a study of CD8 T cells in Susac syndrome. MiXCR, run by TCRdb on the immunoSEQ multiplex PCR reads, gives a single entry per CDR3 protein. Of about 80,000 distinct CDR3 sequences listed, around 90% were seen once; the top ten hold approximately 0.46%. Sequenced sample: CD8+ T cells from PBMCs. These receptors were collected from a human donor with multiple sclerosis. The CDR3 runs from the conserved cysteine through the conserved F or W. D genes are given only for firm matches. Expanded clones get a size class; other rows say once, few or many, or leave the size out.

J,V,size,D,DNA,CDR3
TRBJ1-3,TRBV6-1,-,-,TGTGCCAGCAGTCCTGAAGTTTCGGCTCCTGGAAACACCATATATTTT,CASSPEVSAPGNTIYF
TRBJ1-2,TRBV19,few,-,TGTGCCAGTAGTGGGGGCTATGGCTACACCTTC,CASSGGYGYTF
TRBJ1-4,TRBV5-1,-,TRBD1,TGCGCCAGCAGCGCATCCGGGACAGAGGTGTTTTTT,CASSASGTEVFF
TRBJ2-7,TRBV4-1,-,-,TGCGCCAGCAGCCAAGACCCGCAGGGTGGCTCCCGCGAGCAGTACTTC,CASSQDPQGGSREQYF
TRBJ2-7,TRBV5-4,once,-,TGTGCCAGCAGCTTGGGCGTGGCTGGGAACGACGAGCAGTACTTC,CASSLGVAGNDEQYF
TRBJ2-5,TRBV7-6,-,-,TGTGCCAGCAGCTTATCCTGGCGGGCTACCCAAGAGACCCAGTACTTC,CASSLSWRATQETQYF
TRBJ2-7,TRBV6-5,few,TRBD2,TGTGCCAGCAGCAGCAGCGGGAGACCATACTACGAGCAGTACTTC,CASSSSGRPYYEQYF
TRBJ2-1,TRBV14,-,TRBD2,TGTGCCAGCAGCCAAGCCCCTAGCGGGGCTCCCTTTTACAATGAGCAGTTCTTC,CASSQAPSGAPFYNEQFF
TRBJ2-4,TRBV16,once,-,TGTGCCAGCAGCCAATATCGGCTTACAGTAGCCAAAAACATTCAGTACTTC,CASSQYRLTVAKNIQYF
TRBJ2-2,TRBV24-1,-,-,TGTGCCACCAGTGATTTGGAACGGGACACCGGGGAGCTGTTTTTT,CATSDLERDTGELFF
TRBJ1-2,TRBV29-1,-,-,TGCAGCGTTGAGGTGGGGGGCTATGGCTACACCTTC,CSVEVGGYGYTF
TRBJ1-1,TRBV9,-,-,TGTGCCAGCAGCACCACCCTTATGGGGGCCACTGAAGCTTTCTTT,CASSTTLMGATEAFF
TRBJ2-2,TRBV9,-,TRBD2,TGTGCCAGCAGCGTAAGGGCTAGCGGGGGGCCCTCGAACACCGGGGAGCTGTTTTTT,CASSVRASGGPSNTGELFF
TRBJ1-3,TRBV27,-,-,-,CASSFGAGNTIYF
TRBJ1-4,TRBV5-4,-,-,TGTGCCAGCAGCTTCGGGAGCGGAGCCCCCAATGAAAAACTGTTTTTT,CASSFGSGAPNEKLFF
TRBJ2-3,TRBV10-1,-,TRBD2,TGCGCCAGCAGTGAGGCCCGACTAGCGGGGGGCACAGATACGCAGTATTTT,CASSEARLAGGTDTQYF
TRBJ2-3,TRBV7-9,-,-,TGTGCCAGCAGCTTAGCGGTGGGGACAGATACGCAGTATTTT,CASSLAVGTDTQYF
TRBJ2-6,TRBV7-8,-,-,TGTGCCAGCATCATACCTCGGACTGTAGATGGGGCCAACGTCCTGACTTTC,CASIIPRTVDGANVLTF
TRBJ1-2,TRBV27,-,-,TGTGCCAGCAGTTTAAACAGGGTCTATGGCTACACCTTC,CASSLNRVYGYTF
TRBJ2-3,TRBV2,once,-,TGTGCCAGCAGTGAATGGGTAGCGGGCACAGATACGCAGTATTTT,CASSEWVAGTDTQYF
TRBJ2-7,TRBV4-1,-,TRBD1,TGCGCCAGCAGCCAAGATGGACAGGTCTACGAGCAGTACTTC,CASSQDGQVYEQYF
TRBJ2-5,TRBV3-1,-,-,TGTGCCAGCAGCCTGACGCCCGCGAACCAAGAGACCCAGTACTTC,CASSLTPANQETQYF